These 29 T cell receptor beta chains originate from one sample sequenced in a study of beta chain features in type 1 diabetes. Findings of the study overall: People with Type 1 diabetes carried modestly yet significantly shorter TCRB CDR3s in all four CD4+ subsets.

Their cognate antigens are unknown. Since all of the isolated RNA was reverse transcribed, expressed TCRB transcripts were what got sequenced. Method: immunoSEQ multiplex PCR; TCRdb's copy keeps in-frame clones and lacks some. The table records approximately 600,000 clones, about an eighth of them present only once. Sequenced: naive CD4+ T cells from blood. Receptors were obtained from a man aged 30 to 39 with type 1 diabetes.

The chain couples TRBV9 to TRBJ1-6, with D perhaps TRBD1 (5 bases). The CDR3 is made up of 15 amino acids. V was clipped by 3 bases and J by 1 base, with 8 bases between them. The V gene's germline CDR1 is SGDLS and CDR2 YYNGEE. The CDR3 spells CASSGGRSYNSPLHF. The CDR3 DNA sequence: TGTGCCAGCAGCGGGGGGAGATCCTATAATTCACCCCTCCACTTT.

In this sample, this clone turned up a few times. CDR3 nucleotide sequence: TGTGCCAGCAGCCAAGAGGCAGGACAGGGGGTTAACGGTGGCTACACCTTC. Amino acids: CASSQEAGQGVNGGYTF. The J gene is TRBJ1-2, the V gene TRBV4-2; 10 bases are a match to TRBD1. Germline loops: CDR1 LGHNA, CDR2 YNFKEQ. Trimming took 0 bases from V and 7 from J; bases not matched to a gene: 11. The CDR3 spans 17 residues.

This clone has a handful of counts. The gene calls are TRBV7-2 and TRBJ2-3; TRBD2 agrees at 9 bases. This CDR3 contains 13 residues. The germline gives CDR1 SGHTA, CDR2 FQGNSA. The V gene end was trimmed by 6 bases and the J gene end by 14 bases; junction bases not matched to a gene: 12. The DNA of the CDR3 is TGTGCCAGCAGTACAGGTCGGGAAGCGGGGGGGTATTTT. Translated, it gives CASSTGREAGGYF.

In its sample, this clone was seen a few times. The rearrangement joins TRBV9 to TRBJ2-1, with 7 bases lining up with TRBD1. With V trimmed by 3 bases and J by 2 bases, 5 bases remained unmatched. Germline V lookup: CDR1 SGDLS, CDR2 YYNGEE. This CDR3 region has 15 residues. CDR3 bases: TGTGCCAGCAGCGCGGGACAGAGCCCCTACAATGAGCAGTTCTTC. Translation gives CASSAGQSPYNEQFF.

The chain is built from TRBV6-1 and TRBJ2-2, with D possibly matching TRBD2 (6 bases). CDR1 MNHNS and CDR2 SASEGT come from the germline V gene. V gave up 5 bases and J gave up 3 bases, with 13 bases separating them. The CDR3 contains 15 residues. The CDR3 DNA reads as TGTGCCAGCAGTCAGGGACGGGGGTACACCGGGGAGCTGTTTTTT. Protein: CASSQGRGYTGELFF.

The chain uses TRBV9 and TRBJ2-3, with D perhaps given as TRBD1 or TRBD2 (5 bases each). The CDR3 totals 13 residues. Germline values: CDR1 SGDLS, CDR2 YYNGEE. Deletions cut 3 bases from V and 4 bases from J, with 9 bases between. The CDR3 DNA follows: TGTGCCAGCAGCGGAGGGGTCCCAGATACGCAGTATTTT. It codes for CASSGGVPDTQYF.

The chain carries TRBV4-3 and TRBJ1-2, with 10 nucleotides matching TRBD1. The CDR3 is 16 amino acids. Germline trimming cut 3 bases from V and 7 bases from J; bases unmatched to any gene: 11. Looked up from germline, CDR1 is LGHNA and CDR2 is YSLEER. The CDR3 sequence: CASSHTRDRGGFGYTF. In DNA form, the CDR3 reads TGCGCCAGCAGCCATACCCGGGACAGGGGCGGATTTGGCTACACCTTC.

The J gene is TRBJ1-6, the V gene TRBV19; 8 bases map to TRBD1. The J segment lost 9 bases and the V segment lost 6 bases, leaving 7 bases of the junction unmatched. The CDR3 totals 14 residues. CDR1 and CDR2 from the germline V gene are LNHDA and SQIVND (reference sequence). CDR3 sequence (DNA): TGTGCCAGTAGCCCTGACAGGGGCCCTTCACCCCTCCACTTT. Protein sequence: CASSPDRGPSPLHF.

This clone turned up a few times. The chain is built from TRBV7-3 and TRBJ1-1; unclear D gene. With 5 bases removed from V and 5 bases from J, the gap between germline ends came to 12 bases. The CDR3 has 13 residues. Per germline, CDR1 SGHTA and CDR2 FQGTGA. The DNA of the CDR3 is TGTGCCAGCAGCCGTAGTACGTGGACTGAAGCTTTCTTT. Encoded protein: CASSRSTWTEAFF. The entire variable domain, with the rest obtained from reference TRBV7-3 and TRBJ1-1, is as follows: GAGVSQTPSNKVTEKGKYVELRCDPISGHTALYWYRQSLGQGPEFLIYFQGTGAADDSGLPNDRFFAVRPEGSVSTLKIQRTERGDSAVYLCASSRSTWTEAFFGQGTRLTVV.

This rearrangement joins TRBV10-1 to TRBJ2-7; TRBD2 matches 9 bases. There are 14 residues in the CDR3. After removal of 4 bases from V and 7 bases from J, the junction contained 8 bases not matched to a gene. Germline CDR1 is WNHNN and CDR2 is SYGVQD (reference sequence). Here the CDR3 DNA reads TGCGCCAGCAGTGTAAGCGGGGGGCCGGGGGAGCAGTACTTC. It encodes CASSVSGGPGEQYF.

The chain links TRBV5-1 to TRBJ2-1, with 7 bases matching TRBD1. The J segment lost 6 bases and the V segment lost 4 bases, leaving 7 bases of the junction unmatched. This CDR3 is built from 14 residues. The germline CDR1 and CDR2 sequences are SGHRS and YFSETQ. DNA for the CDR3: TGCGCCAGCAGCCAACAGGGGAGTAGCAATGAGCAGTTCTTC. Amino acids: CASSQQGSSNEQFF. The full variable domain, in which reference TRBV5-1 and TRBJ2-1 provide the parts outside the CDR3, is KAGVTQTPRYLIKTRGQQVTLSCSPISGHRSVSWYQQTPGQGLQFLFEYFSETQRNKGNFPGRFSGRQFSNSRSEMNVSTLELGDSALYLCASSQQGSSNEQFFGPGTRLTVL.

This clone has more than one count but fewer than ten. V gene TRBV14 combines with J gene TRBJ1-4; D call uncertain. The germline V and J ends were trimmed by 4 bases and 3 bases, with 9 bases remaining between them. This CDR3 is built from 14 residues. CDR1 and CDR2 (germline): SGHDN, FVKESK. CDR3 in amino acids: CASSPRDSNEKLFF. As DNA, the CDR3 is TGTGCCAGCAGCCCTCGGGATTCTAATGAAAAACTGTTTTTT. The whole variable domain, filled in from reference TRBV14 and TRBJ1-4, reads EAGVTQFPSHSVIEKGQTVTLRCDPISGHDNLYWYRRVMGKEIKFLLHFVKESKQDESGMPNNRFLAERTGGTYSTLKVQPAELEDSGVYFCASSPRDSNEKLFFGSGTQLSVL.

The rearrangement joins TRBV5-1 to TRBJ2-7; possible D gene TRBD1, 5 bases. CDR1 and CDR2 (germline): SGHRS, YFSETQ. The CDR3 is 15 amino acids. V was shortened by 0 bases and J by 2 bases, with 12 bases between the two germline ends. The CDR3 nucleotides are TGCGCCAGCAGCTTGGAGGCAGGGATAACCTACGAGCAGTACTTC. Its translation is CASSLEAGITYEQYF.

This clone was seen only a few times. The chain has TRBV7-9 and TRBJ1-1; no definite D call. The germline V and J ends were trimmed by 3 bases and 2 bases, with 7 bases remaining between them. Germline V gene data show CDR1 as SEHNR and CDR2 as FQNEAQ (reference sequence). The CDR3 is 13 amino acids. CDR3 DNA sequence: TGTGCCAGCAGCTTTTCGAGAAACACTGAAGCTTTCTTT. Its protein is CASSFSRNTEAFF. Full variable domain (rest looked up from reference TRBV7-9 and TRBJ1-1): DTGVSQNPRHKITKRGQNVTFRCDPISEHNRLYWYRQTLGQGPEFLTYFQNEAQLEKSRLLSDRFSAERPKGSFSTLEIQRTEQGDSAMYLCASSFSRNTEAFFGQGTRLTVV.

This clone turned up a few times. The chain is built from TRBV5-1 and TRBJ2-4, with 7 bases fitting TRBD1. CDR3 length equals 14 residues. Germline lookup yields CDR1 SGHRS and CDR2 YFSETQ. V lost 4 bases and J lost 8; bases outside the gene matches: 9. The CDR3 sequence is CASSGGQPGDIQYF. DNA for the CDR3: TGCGCCAGCAGCGGGGGACAGCCTGGGGACATTCAGTACTTC.

This clone was found a few times. The chain recombines TRBV6-5 with TRBJ2-7; D not certain. The CDR3 length is 13 residues. V lost 2 bases to trimming and J lost 5 bases, with 10 bases between them. CDR1 is MNHEY, CDR2 SVGAGI, per germline. The CDR3 region is CASSYMGNHEQYF. DNA for the CDR3: TGTGCCAGCAGTTACATGGGTAACCACGAGCAGTACTTC.

The chain employs TRBV19 and TRBJ2-1; the D gene could be TRBD1 or TRBD2 (5 bases each). Germline V gene lookup returns CDR1 LNHDA and CDR2 SQIVND (reference sequence). The V end was cut by 7 bases, the J end by 0 bases, with 13 bases between. This CDR3 contains 15 residues. This chain's CDR3 is CASTQGRSSYNEQFF. The CDR3 DNA is TGTGCCAGTACCCAGGGACGGAGCTCCTACAATGAGCAGTTCTTC.

This sequence joins TRBV14 and TRBJ1-2, with D possibly matching TRBD1 (6 bases). V was cut by 3 bases and J by 2 bases, with 13 bases left in between. The CDR3 contains 15 residues. Germline-derived CDR1 and CDR2 are SGHDN and FVKESK. CDR3: CASSHAGEVNYGYTF. CDR3 in DNA: TGTGCCAGCAGCCACGCAGGGGAGGTCAACTATGGCTACACCTTC.

This clone turned up a few times. The chain has TRBV5-4 and TRBJ2-1; unclear D gene. The CDR3 is 12 residues long. Trimming pared 5 bases from V and 4 bases from J, leaving 7 bases between. Germline CDR1 reads SGHNT; CDR2 reads YYREEE (reference sequence). The CDR3 loop reads CASRLNYNEQFF. The CDR3 region has the DNA TGTGCCAGCAGGTTAAATTACAATGAGCAGTTCTTC.

The rearrangement uses TRBV25-1 and TRBJ2-3, with 8 positions matching TRBD1. Per germline, CDR1 MGHDK and CDR2 SYGVNS. The V gene end was trimmed by 3 bases and the J gene end by 2 bases; junction bases not matched to a gene: 7. CDR3 length: 16 residues. The CDR3 nucleotides are TGTGCCAGCAGTGACCGACACAGGGGGGCCACAGATACGCAGTATTTT. This gives the protein CASSDRHRGATDTQYF.

This chain joins TRBV6-6 and TRBJ2-2; possible D gene TRBD1, 6 bases. Trimming pared 6 bases from V and 6 bases from J, leaving 14 bases between. The germline CDR1 and CDR2 sequences are MNHNY and SVGAGI (reference sequence). This CDR3 contains 14 residues. CDR3: CASRDPAGAGELFF. CDR3 nucleotide sequence: TGTGCCAGCAGGGACCCCGCAGGGGCCGGGGAGCTGTTTTTT.

The chain uses TRBV9 and TRBJ2-5; no firm D call. The CDR3 length is 14 residues. Trimming pared 0 bases from V and 2 bases from J, leaving 8 bases between. Germline CDR1 SGDLS, CDR2 YYNGEE. The CDR3 nucleotides read TGTGCCAGCAGCGTAGTGAGTAATCAAGAGACCCAGTACTTC. Protein product: CASSVVSNQETQYF.

This clone occurred a few times. V gene TRBV29-1 combines with J gene TRBJ1-2; 9 nucleotides match TRBD1. CDR3 length: 14 residues. Losses at the gene ends were 5 bases for V and 2 bases for J; bases not matched to a gene: 6. CDR1 is SQVTM, CDR2 ANQGSEA, per germline. The CDR3 nucleotides are TGCAGCGTTCAGACAGGGGGGACGAACTATGGCTACACCTTC. Its protein is CSVQTGGTNYGYTF. Using reference TRBV29-1 and TRBJ1-2 for the parts outside the CDR3, the full variable domain is SAVISQKPSRDICQRGTSLTIQCQVDSQVTMMFWYRQQPGQSLTLIATANQGSEATYESGFVIDKFPISRPNLTFSTLTVSNMSPEDSSIYLCSVQTGGTNYGYTFGSGTRLTVV.

Only a few counts were recorded for this clone. V gene TRBV21-1 combines with J gene TRBJ2-7. TRBV21-1 corresponds to a pseudogene. CDR3 length equals 13 residues. The CDR3 region has the DNA TGTGCCAGCACGGTGGGGACCGAGTACGAGCAGTACTTC. This encodes CASTVGTEYEQYF.

The chain has TRBV6-5 and TRBJ2-7, with TRBD2 matching 11 bases. Unmatched junction bases numbered 5, after V lost 2 bases and J lost 5 bases. CDR3 length: 15 amino acids. CDR1 is MNHEY and CDR2 is SVGAGI in the germline V gene. This CDR3 reads CASSYNLAGGHEQYF. DNA of the CDR3: TGTGCCAGCAGTTACAACCTAGCGGGGGGCCACGAGCAGTACTTC.

This chain uses TRBV9 with TRBJ2-1; D possibly matches TRBD1 or TRBD2 (6 bases each). Deletions cut 1 base from V and 0 bases from J, with 23 bases between. Germline values: CDR1 SGDLS, CDR2 YYNGEE. CDR3 size: 20 residues. CDR3 DNA sequence: TGTGCCAGCAGCGTATACCGGGGGCCCGGACAGAAGAGCTCCTACAATGAGCAGTTCTTC. Translating it yields CASSVYRGPGQKSSYNEQFF.

The chain combines TRBV5-1 with TRBJ1-1; D is ambiguous. V gave up 2 bases and J gave up 2 bases, with 7 bases separating them. The CDR3 has 13 amino acids. Germline assignment: CDR1 SGHRS and CDR2 YFSETQ. CDR3 nucleotide sequence: TGCGCCAGCAGCTTCGCGGCCAACACTGAAGCTTTCTTT. Amino acid sequence: CASSFAANTEAFF.

V is TRBV5-1 and J is TRBJ2-4, with D perhaps TRBD1 (5 bases). This CDR3 is built from 14 residues. V lost 0 bases to trimming and J lost 2 bases, with 6 bases between them. Germline lookup yields CDR1 SGHRS and CDR2 YFSETQ. The CDR3 DNA is TGCGCCAGCAGCTTGGGGACACCCAAAAACATTCAGTACTTC. Amino acids: CASSLGTPKNIQYF. Full variable domain (outside the CDR3, taken from reference TRBV5-1 and TRBJ2-4): KAGVTQTPRYLIKTRGQQVTLSCSPISGHRSVSWYQQTPGQGLQFLFEYFSETQRNKGNFPGRFSGRQFSNSRSEMNVSTLELGDSALYLCASSLGTPKNIQYFGAGTRLSVL.

This clone was seen a few times. The chain joins TRBV6-5 to TRBJ2-5; tentative D call: TRBD1 (6 bases). Germline V gene data show CDR1 as MNHEY and CDR2 as SVGAGI. V gave up 4 bases and J gave up 2 bases, with 8 bases separating them. The CDR3 contains 13 residues. Written as DNA, the CDR3 is TGTGCCAGCAGTTGGACAGTTCAAGAGACCCAGTACTTC. This translates into CASSWTVQETQYF.